What follows are 20 T cell receptor beta chains derived from one specimen sequenced in a study of technical replicates of blood from several donors. Here immunoSEQ multiplex PCR was the method, and the copy in TCRdb shows in-frame clones only, minus some. In the table there are more than 65,000 clones, more than 90% of which are singletons. Sequencing was performed on T cells isolated from PBMCs. These receptors were obtained from a human donor in good health.

This clone has a handful of counts. This chain joins TRBV6-4 and TRBJ2-3; TRBD2 matches 9 bases. CDR1 is MRHNA and CDR2 is SNTAGT in the germline V gene. The V segment lost 8 bases and the J segment 2 bases; nucleotides outside the gene matches: 5. The CDR3 is made up of 14 amino acids. The CDR3 sequence: CASGSGSVTDTQYF. As DNA, the CDR3 is TGTGCCAGCGGTAGCGGGAGTGTCACAGATACGCAGTATTTT.

The rearrangement uses TRBV4-2 and TRBJ2-1, with 9 bases that match TRBD2. CDR1 LGHNA and CDR2 YNFKEQ come from the germline V gene. Trimming cost V 0 bases and J 3 bases; bases outside gene matches: 9. This CDR3 region has 18 residues. The CDR3 loop is CASSQDPGREGLYNEQFF. The CDR3 nucleotides are TGTGCCAGCAGCCAAGATCCTGGGCGGGAGGGGCTCTACAATGAGCAGTTCTTC.

The rearrangement joins TRBV6-6 to TRBJ1-5; D gene uncertain. The CDR3 runs to 13 residues. V was trimmed by 8 bases and J by 0 bases, leaving 8 bases between them. Germline CDR1 and CDR2: MNHNY and SVGAGI (reference sequence). This chain's CDR3 is CASEVDSNQPQHF. Written as DNA, the CDR3 is TGTGCCAGCGAGGTTGATAGCAATCAGCCCCAGCATTTT.

The V gene is TRBV6-1, the J gene TRBJ2-1; D is unclear. This CDR3 contains 12 residues. The germline gives CDR1 MNHNS, CDR2 SASEGT. V was clipped by 6 bases and J by 9 bases, with 12 bases between them. The CDR3 nucleotides are TGTGCCAGCAGCTTGCTAGAGAGTGAGCAGTTCTTC. This sequence encodes CASSLLESEQFF.

The gene calls are TRBV19 and TRBJ1-2; 7 bases agree with TRBD1. V gave up 5 bases and J gave up 8 bases; unmatched junction bases: 8. There are 13 residues in the CDR3. The germline V gene has CDR1 LNHDA and CDR2 SQIVND (reference sequence). This chain's CDR3 is CASSPRTGSGYTF. The CDR3 DNA is TGTGCCAGTAGTCCAAGGACAGGAAGCGGCTACACCTTC.

The rearrangement links TRBV6-4 to TRBJ2-2; D call uncertain. CDR3 length: 13 residues. Germline values: CDR1 MRHNA, CDR2 SNTAGT. Trimming removed 0 bases from V and 5 bases from J, with 4 bases in between. The CDR3: CASSDSETGELFF. CDR3 coding DNA: TGTGCCAGCAGTGACTCAGAGACCGGGGAGCTGTTTTTT.

This chain connects TRBV9 to TRBJ2-2; 7 bases agree with TRBD2. The CDR3 is made up of 15 amino acids. V shed 2 bases, J shed 7 bases, and the junction held 8 bases outside the gene matches. Germline V CDR1 and CDR2: SGDLS, YYNGEE. The CDR3 is CASSVRGGPSGELFF. DNA for the CDR3: TGTGCCAGCAGCGTTAGGGGAGGGCCGAGCGGGGAGCTGTTTTTT. The whole variable domain, remainder taken from reference TRBV9 and TRBJ2-2, is DSGVTQTPKHLITATGQRVTLRCSPRSGDLSVYWYQQSLDQGLQFLIQYYNGEERAKGNILERFSAQQFPDLHSELNLSSLELGDSALYFCASSVRGGPSGELFFGEGSRLTVL.

The chain couples TRBV4-2 to TRBJ2-2; 10 bases fit TRBD2. Germline lookup yields CDR1 LGHNA and CDR2 YNFKEQ. CDR3 length: 19 residues. V lost 0 bases and J lost 3; bases outside the gene matches: 10. The CDR3 sequence is CASSQDTKGLAEYTGELFF. For the CDR3, the DNA is TGTGCCAGCAGCCAAGATACCAAAGGACTAGCGGAATACACCGGGGAGCTGTTTTTT.

The gene calls are TRBV6-1 and TRBJ1-4; no clear D. With 1 base removed from V and 0 bases from J, the gap between germline ends came to 18 bases. This CDR3 comprises 19 residues. The germline V gene has CDR1 MNHNS and CDR2 SASEGT. In nucleotides, the CDR3 is TGTGCCAGCAGTGAAGAGACAACTGGCTTTCTTGCAACTAATGAAAAACTGTTTTTT. Translated: CASSEETTGFLATNEKLFF.

V usage is TRBV5-1 and J usage is TRBJ2-1, with 9 bases aligning to TRBD1. Per the germline V gene, CDR1 is SGHRS and CDR2 is YFSETQ. V trimming: 4 bases; J trimming: 8 bases; junction bases outside the gene matches: 4. The CDR3 is made up of 13 amino acids. The CDR3, as DNA: TGCGCCAGCAGCCCGGGACAGGGCTATGAGCAGTTCTTC. It specifies CASSPGQGYEQFF.

This clone was seen more than once but under ten times. CDR3 DNA sequence: TGCGCCAGCAGTGAGCAGGGGTCCATGAACACTGAAGCTTTCTTT. Its translation: CASSEQGSMNTEAFF. The chain recombines TRBV10-2 with TRBJ1-1; D perhaps matches TRBD1 (6 bases). CDR1 and CDR2 (germline): WSHSY, SAAADI. CDR3 length: 15 residues. The V and J ends lost 2 bases and 0 bases respectively, with 10 bases between them.

The genes are TRBV28 and TRBJ2-1, with D possibly TRBD1 on 5 matching bases. With 6 bases removed from V and 0 bases from J, the gap between germline ends came to 18 bases. Germline CDR1 and CDR2: MDHEN and SYDVKM. This CDR3 has 17 residues. This chain's CDR3 is CASRSQAGMSSYNEQFF. The CDR3 nucleotides read TGTGCCAGCAGATCCCAGGCAGGGATGAGCTCCTACAATGAGCAGTTCTTC.

J is TRBJ2-1 and V is TRBV30, with TRBD2 matching 9 bases. Germline trimming cut 0 bases from V and 8 bases from J; bases unmatched to any gene: 8. Looked up from germline, CDR1 is GTSNPN and CDR2 is SVGIG (reference sequence). The CDR3 has 15 residues. The CDR3 region is CAWSVNSGSNHEQFF. CDR3 DNA: TGTGCCTGGAGTGTTAATAGCGGGAGTAATCATGAGCAGTTCTTC.

The chain joins TRBV6-5 to TRBJ2-7; 8 bases map to TRBD1. The CDR3 has 13 amino acids. Germline V gene data show CDR1 as MNHEY and CDR2 as SVGAGI. J gave up 6 bases and V 6 bases, and 7 bases lay outside the gene matches. The CDR3 DNA follows: TGTGCCAGCAGCACAGGGGGAAAGAGCGAGCAGTACTTC. As protein: CASSTGGKSEQYF.

The chain links TRBV28 to TRBJ2-7, with D tentatively TRBD1 (5 bases). The germline gives CDR1 MDHEN, CDR2 SYDVKM. This CDR3 region has 13 residues. V dropped 5 bases and J dropped 2 bases, with 10 bases sitting between them. The CDR3 here is CASSVQATYEQYF. The DNA for the CDR3 is TGTGCCAGCAGTGTACAGGCTACCTACGAGCAGTACTTC.

The chain employs TRBV7-9 and TRBJ1-5, with no clear D. The V gene lost 1 base and the J gene lost 7 bases, with 11 bases spanning the gap. Looked up from germline, CDR1 is SEHNR and CDR2 is FQNEAQ (reference sequence). The CDR3 runs 14 residues. CDR3 residues: CASSLDGFLQPQHF. The CDR3 coding sequence is TGTGCCAGCAGCTTAGACGGGTTTCTCCAGCCCCAGCATTTT.

This clone was recorded once. The rearrangement uses TRBV28 and TRBJ2-5; 8 bases match TRBD1. Unmatched junction bases numbered 9, after V lost 5 bases and J lost 4 bases. Germline V lookup: CDR1 MDHEN, CDR2 SYDVKM. The CDR3 spans 15 residues. The CDR3 DNA follows: TGTGCCAGCAGTACACACAGGGGGTGGTTAGAGACCCAGTACTTC. Translated, it gives CASSTHRGWLETQYF. The full variable domain, in which reference TRBV28 and TRBJ2-5 provide the parts outside the CDR3, is DVKVTQSSRYLVKRTGEKVFLECVQDMDHENMFWYRQDPGLGLRLIYFSYDVKMKEKGDIPEGYSVSREKKERFSLILESASTNQTSMYLCASSTHRGWLETQYFGPGTRLLVL.

This clone came up once. The CDR3 region is CASSQDNRLNEKLFF. CDR3 sequence (DNA): TGTGCCAGCAGCCAAGATAACAGGCTTAATGAAAAACTGTTTTTT. J is TRBJ1-4 and V is TRBV4-2; D is perhaps TRBD1 (5 bases). Trimming shortened V by 0 bases and J by 4 bases, and 9 bases separated the two germline ends. The germline CDR1 and CDR2 sequences are LGHNA and YNFKEQ. This CDR3 has 15 amino acids.

This chain uses TRBV9 with TRBJ2-3; TRBD2 matches 11 bases. Germline-derived CDR1 and CDR2 are SGDLS and YYNGEE. Trimming cost V 4 bases and J 5 bases; bases outside gene matches: 9. CDR3 length equals 16 residues. The CDR3 region is CASSSQTGTSGDTQYF. In nucleotides, the CDR3 is TGTGCCAGCAGCTCTCAAACCGGGACTAGCGGAGATACGCAGTATTTT.

The chain employs TRBV11-3 and TRBJ2-2; no clear D. Trimming removed 1 base at V and 0 bases at J, with 15 bases between. This CDR3 has 18 residues. Germline assignment: CDR1 SGHNT and CDR2 YENEEA. The CDR3 DNA reads TGTGCCAGCAGCTTAGTTTTTTCAGCCCTAGCGAACACCGGGGAGCTGTTTTTT. This sequence encodes CASSLVFSALANTGELFF.